Listed below are T cell receptor beta chains from one sample, sequenced in a study of cytomegalovirus exposure and HLA in healthy donors. Assay: immunoSEQ multiplex PCR; the TCRdb copy retains only in-frame clones and omits some. The sample shows under 150,000 clones, around nine tenths of them seen only once. The sequenced material came from PBMCs. Source of these receptors: a young woman in good health and CMV-seronegative. The CDR3 runs from the conserved cysteine through the conserved F or W. D genes are given only for firm matches. Not every row has a clone size; where given, it reads once, few, many or a size class.

v_gene	j_gene	abundance	d_gene	CDR3aa	CDR3nt
TRBV18	TRBJ1-2	.	.	CASSPSAPGPGANYGYTF	TGTGCCAGCTCACCTTCCGCTCCAGGGCCCGGAGCTAACTATGGCTACACCTTC
TRBV5-1	TRBJ2-2	.	.	CASSFPDTGELFF	TGCGCCAGCAGCTTCCCCGACACCGGGGAGCTGTTTTTT
TRBV28	TRBJ1-6	.	TRBD1	CASNSPTGISSPLHF	TGTGCCAGCAATTCCCCGACAGGGATTAGTTCACCCCTCCACTTT
TRBV2	TRBJ1-5	.	TRBD1	CASSRGTGEGNQPQHF	TGTGCCAGCAGCCGTGGGACAGGGGAGGGCAATCAGCCCCAGCATTTT
TRBV19	TRBJ2-1	.	TRBD1	CATGQGYDEQFF	TGTGCCACTGGACAGGGGTATGATGAGCAGTTCTTC
TRBV28	TRBJ2-7	.	TRBD1	CASSYRGPSSGEQYF	TGTGCCAGCAGCTACAGGGGCCCTAGTTCGGGTGAGCAGTACTTC
TRBV4-1	TRBJ1-4	.	.	CASSQDLTGHHRLFF	TGCGCCAGCAGCCAAGATTTGACAGGTCATCATAGACTGTTTTTT
TRBV7-9	TRBJ1-4	.	TRBD1	CASSLLGQSARGNEKLFF	TGTGCCAGCAGCTTACTGGGACAGAGCGCAAGGGGAAATGAAAAACTGTTTTTT
TRBV2	TRBJ2-7	.	TRBD2	CASSYASGYEQYF	TGTGCCAGCAGTTACGCTAGCGGGTACGAGCAGTACTTC
TRBV6-1	TRBJ1-5	once	TRBD1	CASSGDRVDQPQHF	TGTGCCAGCAGTGGTGACAGGGTCGATCAGCCCCAGCATTTT
TRBV4-3	TRBJ2-1	.	.	CASSPDGSAYNEQFF	TGCGCCAGCAGTCCCGACGGGAGTGCCTACAATGAGCAGTTCTTC
TRBV6-5	TRBJ2-7	.	TRBD1	CASRPGQGGSYEQYF	TGTGCCAGCAGGCCCGGACAGGGGGGATCCTACGAGCAGTACTTC
TRBV4-1	TRBJ1-5	.	.	CASSQDTGWQPQHF	TGCGCCAGCAGCCAAGATACAGGTTGGCAGCCCCAGCATTTT
TRBV4-1	TRBJ2-5	.	.	CASRFTGRSLETQYF	TGCGCCAGCAGGTTTACAGGGCGCAGTTTAGAGACCCAGTACTTC
TRBV7-9	TRBJ2-2	.	.	CASSPTQDTGELFF	TGTGCCAGCAGCCCAACACAGGACACCGGGGAGCTGTTTTTT
TRBV20-1	TRBJ2-5	.	.	CSTLAGETQYF	TGCAGTACCCTCGCCGGTGAGACCCAGTACTTC
TRBV28	TRBJ2-7	.	.	CASSPPGLTYEQYF	TGTGCCAGCAGCCCACCCGGACTCACTTACGAGCAGTACTTC
TRBV5-5	TRBJ2-1	.	TRBD2	CASSTRLAGGPNNEQFF	TGTGCCAGCAGCACCCGGCTAGCGGGGGGGCCTAACAATGAGCAGTTCTTC
TRBV2	TRBJ1-5	.	TRBD1	CASSDDRGGRKPQHF	TGTGCCAGCAGTGACGACAGGGGCGGGAGAAAGCCCCAGCATTTT
TRBV28	TRBJ2-6	.	.	CASSPHLSGANVLTF	TGTGCCAGCAGCCCGCACTTGTCTGGGGCCAACGTCCTGACTTTC
TRBV7-2	TRBJ2-1	.	.	CASSFLLEPQVFF	TGTGCCAGCAGCTTCTTATTGGAGCCCCAAGTGTTCTTC
TRBV28	TRBJ2-2	once	TRBD1	CASSSWTGTGELFF	TGTGCCAGCAGTTCTTGGACAGGCACCGGGGAGCTGTTTTTT
TRBV10-3	TRBJ2-3	.	TRBD2	CAISEGLAADTQYF	TGTGCCATCAGTGAGGGACTAGCAGCAGATACGCAGTATTTT
TRBV7-3	TRBJ2-1	.	TRBD2	CASSSGPGLAGESGYNEQFF	TGTGCCAGCAGCTCCGGGCCGGGACTAGCGGGAGAGTCCGGATACAATGAGCAGTTCTTC
TRBV18	TRBJ2-7	.	.	CASSGGSSYEQYF	TGTGCCAGCTCAGGGGGGTCATCCTACGAGCAGTACTTC
TRBV30	TRBJ2-5	.	.	CAWSTSTGLETQYF	TGTGCCTGGAGTACATCAACAGGGTTAGAGACCCAGTACTTC
TRBV19	TRBJ1-1	.	TRBD1	CAATGVGTEAFF	TGTGCCGCGACAGGGGTGGGAACTGAAGCTTTCTTT
TRBV28	TRBJ1-2	once	.	CASGPARRGGYTF	TGTGCCAGCGGCCCAGCGAGGCGAGGGGGCTACACCTTC
TRBV11-3	TRBJ2-5	.	TRBD1	CASSLGGTADETQYF	TGTGCCAGCAGCTTAGGAGGGACAGCCGATGAGACCCAGTACTTC